Here is one TCR beta chain with its context. The antigen is not known. This sample was taken from a study of tumor-infiltrating lymphocytes in primary liver carcinoma. CDR1 and CDR2 from the germline V gene are MNHEY and SVGEGT. There are 14 residues in the CDR3. V was pared by 2 bases and J by 8 bases, with 15 bases between. The authors made TCR beta cDNA from about 500 ng total RNA with a constant-region primer. TCR beta libraries came from three nested multiplex PCR rounds using slightly modified ARM-PCR. The first two PCR rounds used TRBV1-TRBV30 forward primers with a C-beta reverse primer, roughly 11 cycles each. Each CDR3 protein gets one entry after TCRdb re-called the multiplex PCR reads with MiXCR. This table has 100,000 to 150,000 distinct CDR3 sequences, 60% to 75% appearing once. Unsorted bulk tissue of roughly 20-31 mg yielded co-extracted RNA and DNA. Patients carried chronic HBV infection without prior treatment.

Study-level results: Found in all five tumor regions were only about 7-25% of top clones. Tumor-adjacent and tumor-blood pairs overlapped less than tumor region pairs did.

The sequenced sample consisted of liver tumor tissue from sampling region 3. Subset here: tumor region T3, left-lateral pole. V usage is TRBV6-2 or TRBV6-3 and J usage is TRBJ2-5, with D hard to call. The clonotype comes from a woman aged 55-69 years with primary liver carcinoma and hepatitis B virus infection. The CDR3 reads CASSYATSRETQYF. The CDR3 DNA reads TGTGCCAGCAGTTACGCCACTTCCCGAGAAACCCAGTACTTC.